The 11 T cell receptor beta chains below come from one sample, sequenced in a study of OX40 agonist ivuxolimab in advanced cancers. The protocol used for the library was the immunoSEQ multiplex PCR assay. Entries here come from immuneACCESS through TCRdb and include only in-frame sequences with V and J called. Some clones fail to appear in such tables; in the studies checked, an unresolved V gene covers under half of the shortfall, and the cause of the remainder is unknown. The table for this sample lists under 100,000 clones; 92% of them were counted only once. The top ten clonotypes cover about 10% of the sample. The specimen comprised CD4+ or CD8+ T cells sorted from blood, sampled in a trial of the OX40 agonist ivuxolimab. All receptors derive from an adult with an advanced solid tumor such as melanoma, head and neck, liver or kidney cancer.

The chain is built from TRBV12-5 and TRBJ2-2; 8 bases align to TRBD2. The germline CDR1 and CDR2 sequences are LGHNT and FRNRAP. After removal of 6 bases from V and 8 bases from J, the junction contained 8 bases not matched to a gene. The CDR3 totals 14 residues. The CDR3 is CASGPREGTGELFF. CDR3 nucleotides: TGTGCTAGTGGACCCCGGGAGGGAACGGGGGAGCTGTTTTTT.

V usage is TRBV11-1 and J usage is TRBJ2-2; D is tentatively TRBD1 or TRBD2 (6 bases each). Germline V gene data show CDR1 as SGHAT and CDR2 as FQDESV (reference sequence). CDR3 size: 14 residues. Between the trimmed V and J ends, which lost 4 bases and 6 bases, there was a span of 12 bases. CDR3 protein: CASSYLRGAGELFF. The CDR3 DNA follows: TGTGCCAGCAGCTACTTAAGGGGGGCCGGGGAGCTGTTTTTT.

The rearrangement links TRBV7-9 to TRBJ1-1, with TRBD1 identical over 8 bases. The CDR3 consists of 15 residues. Germline V lookup: CDR1 SEHNR, CDR2 FQNEAQ (reference sequence). V lost 6 bases and J lost 2; bases outside the gene matches: 8. The CDR3 here is CASRSQQGVNTEAFF. The CDR3 nucleotides read TGTGCCAGCAGGAGTCAACAGGGGGTCAACACTGAAGCTTTCTTT.

The chain couples TRBV7-6 to TRBJ2-7; D is ambiguous. The CDR3 has 14 amino acids. CDR1 is SGHVS, CDR2 FNYEAQ, per germline. Between the trimmed V and J ends, which lost 1 base and 1 base, there was a span of 8 bases. CDR3 residues: CASSLGPLSYEQYF. The CDR3 DNA reads TGTGCCAGCAGCTTAGGACCCTTATCCTACGAGCAGTACTTC.

This clone was detected a few times. Written as DNA, the CDR3 is TGTGCCAGCAGCCCCGGGGACCCCCTCGCGCAGTATTTT. Protein product: CASSPGDPLAQYF. This chain connects TRBV7-3 to TRBJ2-3, with D perhaps TRBD1 or TRBD2 (5 bases each). The CDR3 extends over 13 amino acids. V was clipped by 5 bases and J by 10 bases, with 16 bases between them. In germline, CDR1 is SGHTA, CDR2 FQGTGA.

This clone came up once. CDR3 bases: TGTGCCAGCAGCGCCGCCTTGTTAGCGGGTACTGAAGCTTTCTTT. Amino acid sequence: CASSAALLAGTEAFF. The chain carries TRBV9 and TRBJ1-1; D is unresolved. V lost 3 bases and J 5 bases, leaving 17 bases between the germline ends. This CDR3 comprises 15 residues. Germline CDR1 SGDLS, CDR2 YYNGEE. Looking up the rest from reference TRBV9 and TRBJ1-1 gives the full variable domain: DSGVTQTPKHLITATGQRVTLRCSPRSGDLSVYWYQQSLDQGLQFLIQYYNGEERAKGNILERFSAQQFPDLHSELNLSSLELGDSALYFCASSAALLAGTEAFFGQGTRLTVV.

The chain has TRBV5-1 and TRBJ2-7; D is perhaps TRBD1 (6 bases). The CDR3 is 16 residues long. Germline V gene data show CDR1 as SGHRS and CDR2 as YFSETQ. The ends were cut back, 4 bases at V and 5 bases at J, with 22 bases in the middle. The CDR3 loop is CASSPQGVPHRDEQYF. The DNA for the CDR3 is TGCGCCAGCAGCCCCCAGGGAGTCCCACACAGGGACGAGCAGTACTTC.

J is TRBJ2-3 and V is TRBV12-5; TRBD2 agrees at 9 bases. Trimming removed 6 bases from V and 3 bases from J; junction bases left unmatched: 4. CDR3 size: 14 residues. CDR1 is LGHNT, CDR2 FRNRAP, per germline. This CDR3 reads CASGLSGGTDTQYF. The CDR3 bases are TGTGCTAGTGGCCTTAGCGGGGGTACAGATACGCAGTATTTT.

CDR3 amino acids: CAWRYRDRRYEQYF. In DNA, the CDR3 is TGTGCCTGGAGATACCGGGACAGGCGTTACGAGCAGTACTTC. V is TRBV30 and J is TRBJ2-7; TRBD1 agrees at 8 bases. CDR3 length: 14 amino acids. Trimming at V came to 3 bases and at J to 4 bases, leaving 8 bases not matched to a gene. The germline CDR1 and CDR2 sequences are GTSNPN and SVGIG (reference sequence).

This rearrangement joins TRBV11-2 to TRBJ1-6; D gene uncertain. The germline V gene encodes CDR1 SGHAT and CDR2 FQNNGV. V gave up 6 bases and J gave up 0 bases, with 9 bases separating them. The CDR3 has 15 amino acids. The DNA of the CDR3 is TGTGCCAGCAGAGGCGAGAGCTCCTATAATTCACCCCTCCACTTT. Translation gives CASRGESSYNSPLHF.

The CDR3 loop reads CASSGGRGGYEQFF. The CDR3, as DNA: TGTGCCAGCAGTGGGGGGAGGGGAGGATATGAGCAGTTCTTC. The chain recombines TRBV11-3 with TRBJ2-1; 7 bases agree with TRBD2. The germline V gene has CDR1 SGHNT and CDR2 YENEEA. V shed 6 bases, J shed 8 bases, and the junction held 10 bases outside the gene matches. The CDR3 extends over 14 amino acids.